This T cell receptor beta chain comes out of a study of OX40 agonist ivuxolimab in advanced cancers. Background on the study: Aged roughly 23 to 79 with a mean of approximately 60 years, they were 82.7% male.

The V gene's germline CDR1 is SGHNT and CDR2 YENEEA. The germline V and J ends were trimmed by 5 bases and 2 bases, with 16 bases remaining between them. This CDR3 is built from 15 residues. The method was immunoSEQ multiplex PCR; TCRdb's version includes in-frame clones alone and lacks a portion of them. The sample records tens of thousands of clones, 80% being singletons. This receptor was identified in an adult with an advanced solid tumor such as melanoma, head and neck, liver or kidney cancer. The genes are TRBV11-3 and TRBJ2-7; possibly TRBD2 for D (6 bases). The input for sequencing was CD4+ or CD8+ T cells sorted from blood, taken in a trial of the OX40 agonist ivuxolimab. Written as DNA, the CDR3 is TGTGCCAGCAGCCTGCGAGGAGCGGGCCCCTACGAGCAGTACTTC. This encodes CASSLRGAGPYEQYF. Full variable domain (remainder filled in from reference TRBV11-3 and TRBJ2-7): EAGVVQSPRYKIIEKKQPVAFWCNPISGHNTLYWYLQNLGQGPELLIRYENEEAVDDSQLPKDRFSAERLKGVDSTLKIQPAELGDSAVYLCASSLRGAGPYEQYFGPGTRLTVT.